This T cell receptor beta chain was sequenced for a study of chemoradiotherapy in HPV16-positive cancers. Study overall: Functional T-cell assays on a couple of HPV16-positive patients' cells defined candidate HPV-specific clones and common TCR motifs.

The V gene's germline CDR1 is SQVTM and CDR2 ANQGSEA. The CDR3 consists of 13 residues. Trimming removed 6 bases at V and 4 bases at J, with 13 bases between. TCRdb keeps only in-frame clones here, not all; method: immunoSEQ multiplex PCR. The sample has some 21,000 clones, roughly 86% seen once. Findings of the study overall: Better recurrence-free survival went with HPV-responsive T-cell expansion in HPV16-positive patients.

As regards this clone: What it binds is not known.

Repeated repertoire sampling spanned the course of chemoradiotherapy. The starting material was blood, obtained from a patient who underwent chemoradiotherapy. This rearrangement joins TRBV29-1 to TRBJ1-3; tentatively, D is TRBD1 (5 bases). This clonotype originated in a human donor with HPV-associated anogenital cancer. The DNA for the CDR3 is TGCAGCGTGGGCTCCCGACAGGGAAACACCATATATTTT. This translates into CSVGSRQGNTIYF.